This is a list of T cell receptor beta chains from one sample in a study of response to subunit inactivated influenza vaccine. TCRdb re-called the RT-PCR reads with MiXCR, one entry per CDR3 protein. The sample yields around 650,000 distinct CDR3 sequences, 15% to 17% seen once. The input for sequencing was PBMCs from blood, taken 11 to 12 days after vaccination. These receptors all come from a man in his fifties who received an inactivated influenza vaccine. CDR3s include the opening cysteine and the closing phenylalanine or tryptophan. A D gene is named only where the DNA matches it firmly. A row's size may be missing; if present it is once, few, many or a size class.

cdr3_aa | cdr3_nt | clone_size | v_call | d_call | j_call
CASSFSGTGGAWNTEAFF | TGTGCCAGCAGCTTCTCCGGGACAGGGGGCGCCTGGAACACTGAAGCTTTCTTT | . | TRBV11-1 | TRBD1 | TRBJ1-1
CASSLGRGAFF | TGTGCCAGCAGCTTGGGACGGGGGGCTTTCTTT | few | TRBV7-8 | . | TRBJ1-1
CASSLASSGAPGFDYGYTF | TGTGCCAGCAGCTTAGCCTCCTCTGGGGCGCCGGGCTTCGACTATGGCTACACCTTC | few | TRBV11-1 | . | TRBJ1-2
CASSLGWGNEQYF | TGTGCCAGCAGCTTAGGGTGGGGGAACGAGCAGTACTTC | . | TRBV11-2 | . | TRBJ2-7
CASASLDTQYF | TGTGCCAGCGCCAGCTTGGATACGCAGTATTTT | . | TRBV25-1 | . | TRBJ2-3
CASSHNPILGSPLHF | TGTGCCAGCAGCCACAACCCTATCCTCGGCTCACCCCTCCACTTT | . | TRBV7-2 | . | TRBJ1-6
CASSYFGNEQFF | TGTGCCAGCAGTTACTTTGGCAACGAGCAGTTCTTC | . | TRBV6-2/TRBV6-3 | . | TRBJ2-1
CASSLPGLAVYEQYF | TGTGCCAGCAGCTTACCAGGACTAGCGGTATACGAGCAGTACTTC | . | TRBV7-2 | TRBD2 | TRBJ2-7
CASTPGGHEAFF | TGTGCCAGCACCCCCGGAGGGCATGAAGCTTTCTTT | . | TRBV7-9 | . | TRBJ1-1
CSVEDPAGADTQYF | TGCAGCGTTGAAGATCCAGCTGGCGCAGATACGCAGTATTTT | . | TRBV29-1 | . | TRBJ2-3
CASSLTSLRADGYTF | TGCGCCAGCAGCTTGACGAGTCTCAGGGCGGATGGCTACACCTTC | . | TRBV5-1 | . | TRBJ1-2
CASTLERSGTGELFF | TGTGCCAGCACCCTTGAACGTTCCGGCACCGGGGAGCTGTTTTTT | . | TRBV28 | . | TRBJ2-2
CASSIDLVAGTKYNEQFF | TGTGCCAGTAGTATAGATTTGGTAGCGGGCACTAAATACAATGAGCAGTTCTTC | few | TRBV19 | TRBD2 | TRBJ2-1
CASSAQLAGTGELFF | TGTGCCAGCAGCGCTCAACTAGCGGGCACCGGGGAGCTGTTTTTT | . | TRBV9 | TRBD2 | TRBJ2-2
CASSLASGTSTYEQYF | TGTGCCAGCAGCTTGGCTTCCGGGACATCCACCTACGAGCAGTACTTC | . | TRBV5-4 | . | TRBJ2-7
CASSLVQDYQETQYF | TGTGCCAGCAGCTTGGTTCAGGACTACCAAGAGACCCAGTACTTC | . | TRBV5-6 | . | TRBJ2-5
CASSPGLAGGWETQYF | TGTGCCAGCAGTCCAGGACTAGCGGGAGGATGGGAGACCCAGTACTTC | many | TRBV6-2/TRBV6-3 | TRBD2 | TRBJ2-5
CASSQYSGNTIYF | TGTGCCAGCAGTCAGTACTCTGGAAACACCATATATTTT | many | TRBV12-3/TRBV12-4 | . | TRBJ1-3
CASSPRFVEQFF | TGTGCCAGCAGCCCCCGGTTTGTTGAGCAGTTCTTC | few | TRBV7-2 | . | TRBJ2-1
CASSYPGGVNEQFF | TGTGCCAGCAGTTACCCGGGGGGCGTCAATGAGCAGTTCTTC | . | TRBV6-2/TRBV6-3 | . | TRBJ2-1
CSVAVGQMNTEAFF | TGCAGCGTTGCGGTGGGACAGATGAACACTGAAGCTTTCTTT | many | TRBV29-1 | TRBD1 | TRBJ1-1
CASSSKGQGFKNIQYF | TGTGCCAGCAGCTCAAAGGGACAGGGCTTCAAAAACATTCAGTACTTC | few | TRBV11-2 | TRBD1 | TRBJ2-4
CATSEVVGTAVELFF | TGTGCCACCAGTGAAGTTGTAGGGACAGCCGTGGAGCTGTTTTTT | . | TRBV24-1 | TRBD1 | TRBJ2-2
CAISEASGRVGTDTQYF | TGTGCCATCAGTGAGGCTAGCGGAAGGGTGGGCACAGATACGCAGTATTTT | . | TRBV10-3 | TRBD2 | TRBJ2-3
CATSREGGGTYEQYF | TGTGCCACCAGCAGAGAGGGCGGAGGGACCTACGAGCAGTACTTC | many | TRBV15 | . | TRBJ2-7
CASSQFTLGGSNQPQHF | TGTGCCAGCAGCCAATTCACCCTAGGGGGAAGCAATCAGCCCCAGCATTTT | few | TRBV16 | . | TRBJ1-5
CASRREQGALGEAFF | TGCGCCAGCAGGCGGGAACAGGGGGCGTTGGGTGAAGCTTTCTTT | . | TRBV5-1 | TRBD1 | TRBJ1-1